This T cell receptor (beta chain) was obtained from a study of tumor-infiltrating lymphocytes in localized non-small cell lung cancer. This clone appeared a few times. Antigen: not known. Study observations and caveats: Immunotypes IM1 and IM2 had similar TCR-derived T-cell fractions. Available tissue quantity limited TCR sequencing to a patient subset. Recurrence-free survival showed no association with tumor T-cell fraction. Different pieces of the same tissue went to different assays, confounding technical variation with intratumor heterogeneity.

Trimming removed 4 bases from V and 0 bases from J; junction bases left unmatched: 12. Germline CDR1 SGHDT, CDR2 YYEEEE. CDR3 length equals 19 residues. Here immunoSEQ multiplex PCR was the method, and the copy in TCRdb shows in-frame clones only, minus some. Of some 6,000 clones in the sample, approximately 82% were seen once. The chain uses TRBV5-6 and TRBJ2-6; 8 bases line up with TRBD1. This clonotype originated in a human donor with non-small cell lung cancer. Input material: lung tumor tissue. Here the CDR3 DNA reads TGTGCCAGCAGCCTCACGCAGGGGGCGACTTTCTCTGGGGCCAACGTCCTGACTTTC. This translates into CASSLTQGATFSGANVLTF.